The 31 T cell receptor beta chains in this list originate from one sample, sequenced in a study of a mutant IDH1 vaccine in newly diagnosed glioma (dated by TCRdb to the early 2020s). Receptor libraries were prepared by the immunoSEQ multiplex PCR assay. TCRdb provides this immuneACCESS table in a form limited to in-frame rearrangements. Some clones are lacking; in checked studies, under half of them reflect an unresolved V gene, and why the rest are absent is not known. Counted in this sample were 30,000 to 35,000 clones; about 80% of them appeared once. The ten top clones hold approximately 24% of the sample. The antigens these receptors bind are not known. The time point label of this sample denotes: week 5, during vaccination. Each vaccine dose was 300 ug of a 20-mer mutant IDH1 peptide in Montanide, given subcutaneously with topical imiquimod. The sequencing here drew on PBMCs, taken from a glioma patient whose treatment included an IDH1 peptide vaccine. The receptors stem from a man aged 30 to 45 with glioma.

The J gene is TRBJ2-7, the V gene TRBV4-1, with D uncertain. This CDR3 spans 15 amino acids. V was cut by 0 bases and J by 2 bases, with 11 bases left in between. Germline V gene lookup returns CDR1 MGHRA and CDR2 YSYEKL. DNA for the CDR3: TGCGCCAGCAGCCAAGAGAGAGGCGACCCCTACGAGCAGTACTTC. Protein product: CASSQERGDPYEQYF.

This clone showed up just once. J is TRBJ2-3 and V is TRBV27, with D perhaps assigned TRBD1 or TRBD2 (5 bases each). V was cut by 4 bases and J by 8 bases, with 16 bases left in between. Germline CDR1 MNHEY, CDR2 SMNVEV (reference sequence). The CDR3 is 14 amino acids. CDR3 DNA: TGTGCCAGCAGTTCAACTTTCGTCGGGGCTACGCAGTATTTT. It specifies CASSSTFVGATQYF.

The rearrangement joins TRBV5-1 to TRBJ2-1, with D maybe TRBD2 (7 bases). CDR1 is SGHRS, CDR2 YFSETQ, per germline. V gave up 0 bases and J gave up 9 bases, with 16 bases separating them. The CDR3 runs to 15 residues. In DNA, the CDR3 is TGCGCCAGCAGCTTGGGCGGGGGCGGCCGAGGTGAGCAGTTCTTC. Its translation: CASSLGGGGRGEQFF.

The chain joins TRBV10-3 to TRBJ1-1; no reliable D call. CDR3 length: 14 residues. V gave up 3 bases and J gave up 3 bases, with 11 bases separating them. Germline-derived CDR1 and CDR2 are ENHRY and SYGVKD. The CDR3 DNA reads as TGTGCCATCAGTGACTCGCGGAGACACACTGAAGCTTTCTTT. This encodes CAISDSRRHTEAFF.

This clone has just one count. The chain employs TRBV30 and TRBJ1-3, with D maybe TRBD1 (5 bases). V lost 1 base and J lost 2, with 9 bases in between. The CDR3 spans 14 residues. The germline V gene encodes CDR1 GTSNPN and CDR2 SVGIG (reference sequence). The DNA for the CDR3 is TGTGCCTGGAGTGATGGGGGAACTGGAAACACCATATATTTT. Residues: CAWSDGGTGNTIYF.

The chain has TRBV5-1 and TRBJ2-2; 7 positions match TRBD1. This CDR3 contains 16 residues. Trimming removed 3 bases from V and 6 bases from J; junction bases left unmatched: 11. Germline V gives CDR1 SGHRS, CDR2 YFSETQ. CDR3: CASSSLLRQGPGELFF. CDR3 nucleotide sequence: TGCGCCAGCAGCTCCCTACTCCGACAGGGACCCGGGGAGCTGTTTTTT.

J is TRBJ2-1 and V is TRBV6-6, with TRBD2 identical over 12 bases. With V trimmed by 8 bases and J by 9 bases, 8 bases remained unmatched. Per germline, CDR1 MNHNY and CDR2 SVGAGI (reference sequence). This CDR3 spans 14 amino acids. CDR3 DNA sequence: TGTGCCAGCGGACCTAGCGGGGGGGCCGCTGAGCAGTTCTTC. This translates into CASGPSGGAAEQFF.

This rearrangement joins TRBV4-3 to TRBJ1-1, with a weak D call TRBD1 (5 bases). Germline CDR1 LGHNA, CDR2 YSLEER. V was cut by 0 bases and J by 0 bases, with 8 bases left in between. CDR3 length: 15 residues. The CDR3 sequence is CASSQDRGVNTEAFF. In DNA form, the CDR3 reads TGCGCCAGCAGCCAAGATAGAGGGGTGAACACTGAAGCTTTCTTT.

The gene calls are TRBV6-5 and TRBJ1-2; unclear D gene. V was cut by 2 bases and J by 5 bases, with 15 bases left in between. CDR3 length: 15 amino acids. Germline CDR1 and CDR2: MNHEY and SVGAGI. CDR3 sequence reads: CASSYRAEASYGYTF. CDR3 nucleotides: TGTGCCAGCAGTTACAGGGCAGAGGCCTCTTATGGCTACACCTTC.

The gene calls are TRBV18 and TRBJ1-1, with D unresolved. Looked up from germline, CDR1 is KGHSH and CDR2 is LQKENI. Trimming took 2 bases from V and 6 from J, leaving 10 bases between them. The CDR3 consists of 13 residues. The CDR3 protein is CASSPRANAEAFF. The CDR3 region has the DNA TGTGCCAGCTCACCAAGGGCAAACGCTGAAGCTTTCTTT.

Only one count was recorded for this clone. This sequence joins TRBV30 and TRBJ2-7; TRBD2 might be the D (5 bases). CDR3 size: 14 residues. Trimming left V 2 bases short and J 1 base short, with 12 bases between. CDR1 and CDR2 (germline): GTSNPN, SVGIG (reference sequence). Written as DNA, the CDR3 is TGTGCCTGGAGTTTGGGGAGAGGTTCCTACGAGCAGTACTTC. This translates into CAWSLGRGSYEQYF.

The chain uses TRBV28 and TRBJ1-6; perhaps TRBD1 as D (6 bases). Per the germline V gene, CDR1 is MDHEN and CDR2 is SYDVKM. Trimming cost V 3 bases and J 6 bases, with 15 bases left between them. This CDR3 is 16 amino acids long. CDR3 in DNA: TGTGCCAGCAGTTTTTTGGGGGCTCTGGGTAATTCACCCCTCCACTTT. Amino acids: CASSFLGALGNSPLHF.

The chain links TRBV30 to TRBJ2-2; TRBD2 might be the D (6 bases). The CDR3 sequence is 16 residues long. V dropped 0 bases and J dropped 4 bases, with 15 bases sitting between them. Germline values: CDR1 GTSNPN, CDR2 SVGIG (reference sequence). CDR3 coding DNA: TGTGCCTGGAGTGTACTTGCGGGAAAGATCACCGGGGAGCTGTTTTTT. As protein: CAWSVLAGKITGELFF.

This clone has only a few counts. The chain links TRBV7-2 to TRBJ1-5, with D unresolved. The CDR3 extends over 12 amino acids. The germline V gene has CDR1 SGHTA and CDR2 FQGNSA. Trimming pared 5 bases from V and 4 bases from J, leaving 6 bases between. CDR3 in amino acids: CASSQGNQPQHF. The CDR3 DNA follows: TGTGCCAGCAGCCAAGGTAATCAGCCCCAGCATTTT.

J is TRBJ1-1 and V is TRBV5-1; D unresolved. Looked up from germline, CDR1 is SGHRS and CDR2 is YFSETQ. The V gene lost 4 bases and the J gene lost 2 bases, with 9 bases spanning the gap. The CDR3 is 13 residues long. The CDR3 nucleotides are TGCGCCAGCAGCACACAAGCTAACACTGAAGCTTTCTTT. Translated: CASSTQANTEAFF.

The rearrangement joins TRBV29-1 to TRBJ2-2; no clear D. V dropped 1 base and J dropped 8 bases, with 8 bases sitting between them. Germline V lookup: CDR1 SQVTM, CDR2 ANQGSEA. The CDR3 is 12 residues long. CDR3 bases: TGCAGCGTTGAAGGGCCTTGGGGGGAGCTGTTTTTT. It yields the protein CSVEGPWGELFF.

The chain couples TRBV18 to TRBJ1-1, with 7 bases aligning to TRBD1. The CDR3 contains 14 residues. Germline V gene lookup returns CDR1 KGHSH and CDR2 LQKENI. J lost 4 bases, V lost 1 base, and 3 bases had no gene match. The CDR3 loop is CASSPQGASTEAFF. The CDR3 region has the DNA TGTGCCAGCTCACCACAGGGGGCGTCCACTGAAGCTTTCTTT.

This clone was counted once. The chain has TRBV7-2 and TRBJ1-4, with a weak D call TRBD1 (6 bases). V lost 5 bases and J 8 bases, leaving 18 bases between the germline ends. CDR3 size: 15 residues. Germline CDR1 reads SGHTA; CDR2 reads FQGNSA. In DNA, the CDR3 is TGTGCCAGCAGCCCACGCCAGACAGGACCCGAAAAACTGTTTTTT. This translates into CASSPRQTGPEKLFF.

The gene calls are TRBV30 and TRBJ1-4, with D perhaps TRBD1 (6 bases). Germline loops: CDR1 GTSNPN, CDR2 SVGIG (reference sequence). The CDR3 totals 16 residues. Trimming removed 0 bases at V and 1 base at J, with 12 bases between. The CDR3 bases are TGTGCCTGGAGTGTAAAACAGGGAGGAACTAATGAAAAACTGTTTTTT. Its translation: CAWSVKQGGTNEKLFF.

The chain uses TRBV4-1 and TRBJ1-4; TRBD1 is a possible D gene (6 bases). V gave up 4 bases and J gave up 8 bases, with 23 bases separating them. The CDR3 is made up of 17 amino acids. CDR1 MGHRA and CDR2 YSYEKL come from the germline V gene. The CDR3 nucleotides read TGCGCCAGCAGCCCCCAGGGCGGGACTCCGGGGGCCGAAAAACTGTTTTTT. This sequence encodes CASSPQGGTPGAEKLFF.

The chain is built from TRBV10-1 and TRBJ2-3; tentatively, D is TRBD1 (6 bases). Germline CDR1 reads WNHNN; CDR2 reads SYGVQD (reference sequence). Trimming removed 4 bases from V and 3 bases from J, with 14 bases in between. This CDR3 has 15 amino acids. The CDR3 DNA reads as TGCGCCAGCAGTGCGAGCGACAGGTGGACAGATACGCAGTATTTT. It translates to CASSASDRWTDTQYF.

The chain recombines TRBV19 with TRBJ2-1, with 9 positions matching TRBD2. This CDR3 has 15 residues. The V and J ends lost 9 bases and 4 bases, in that order; junction bases with no gene match: 10. Germline V gives CDR1 LNHDA, CDR2 SQIVND (reference sequence). The CDR3 loop is CASNPGGGDYNEQFF. DNA of the CDR3: TGTGCCAGCAACCCCGGCGGGGGGGATTACAATGAGCAGTTCTTC.

This clone came up once. This rearrangement joins TRBV19 to TRBJ2-3; 11 nucleotides agree with TRBD2. The CDR3 contains 16 residues. CDR1 LNHDA and CDR2 SQIVND come from the germline V gene (reference sequence). With 4 bases clipped from V and 4 bases from J, the junction kept 7 bases outside the gene matches. The CDR3 region has the DNA TGTGCCAGTAGTAGCCTAGCGGGAGGCGATGCAGATACGCAGTATTTT. Encoded protein: CASSSLAGGDADTQYF.

The genes are TRBV5-4 and TRBJ2-7; no firm D call. This CDR3 is 15 amino acids long. CDR1 SGHNT and CDR2 YYREEE come from the germline V gene (reference sequence). Trimming took off 3 bases at V and 2 bases at J, with 15 bases between the two ends. The DNA for the CDR3 is TGTGCCAGCAGCTCCTTGGTGGCGGATACCTACGAGCAGTACTTC. Encoded protein: CASSSLVADTYEQYF.

The CDR3 sequence: CAWSRFKPNTEAFF. DNA for the CDR3: TGTGCCTGGAGTAGGTTTAAGCCGAACACTGAAGCTTTCTTT. The rearrangement links TRBV30 to TRBJ1-1; D not resolved. Germline V CDR1 and CDR2: GTSNPN, SVGIG (reference sequence). Trimming removed 2 bases from V and 1 base from J, with 11 bases in between. This CDR3 spans 14 amino acids.

The chain recombines TRBV5-1 with TRBJ2-2, with 11 bases that match TRBD2. V was clipped by 0 bases and J by 4 bases; unmatched bases: 2. The CDR3 loop spans 16 amino acids. The germline gives CDR1 SGHRS, CDR2 YFSETQ. In DNA form, the CDR3 reads TGCGCCAGCAGCTTGGTAGCGGGAGGGACCACCGGGGAGCTGTTTTTT. It translates to CASSLVAGGTTGELFF.

This chain links TRBV19 with TRBJ1-1; TRBD1 is a possible D gene (6 bases). The CDR3 runs to 14 residues. Per germline, CDR1 LNHDA and CDR2 SQIVND (reference sequence). V lost 6 bases and J 5 bases, leaving 16 bases between the germline ends. CDR3 bases: TGTGCCAGTAGAATACAGGGTAGAAGGACTGAAGCTTTCTTT. This codes for CASRIQGRRTEAFF.

J is TRBJ2-1 and V is TRBV19; D may be TRBD1 (6 bases). The length of the CDR3 is 16 residues. Deletions cut 5 bases from V and 0 bases from J, with 14 bases between. Per germline, CDR1 LNHDA and CDR2 SQIVND (reference sequence). The CDR3 DNA follows: TGTGCCAGTAGTTCCCGGGACACAGTCTCCTACAATGAGCAGTTCTTC. This encodes CASSSRDTVSYNEQFF.

The chain uses TRBV5-6 and TRBJ2-5, with D possibly matching TRBD2 (5 bases). Per the germline V gene, CDR1 is SGHDT and CDR2 is YYEEEE. The CDR3 spans 13 residues. Trimming removed 4 bases at V and 4 bases at J, with 11 bases between. The CDR3 DNA follows: TGTGCCAGCAGCAGGACTGCCGCAGAGACCCAGTACTTC. Protein product: CASSRTAAETQYF. The whole variable domain, remainder taken from reference TRBV5-6 and TRBJ2-5, is DAGVTQSPTHLIKTRGQQVTLRCSPKSGHDTVSWYQQALGQGPQFIFQYYEEEERQRGNFPDRFSGHQFPNYSSELNVNALLLGDSALYLCASSRTAAETQYFGPGTRLLVL.

Here the CDR3 DNA reads TGTGCCAGTAGTGGCAGGGAGGACTATGGCTACACCTTC. Translating it yields CASSGREDYGYTF. V gene TRBV19 combines with J gene TRBJ1-2; possible D gene TRBD1, 5 bases. Germline assignment: CDR1 LNHDA and CDR2 SQIVND (reference sequence). CDR3 size: 13 residues. V dropped 5 bases and J dropped 3 bases, with 10 bases sitting between them.

The chain couples TRBV28 to TRBJ2-7; 11 bases match TRBD1. This CDR3 has 17 residues. V shed 2 bases, J shed 3 bases, and the junction held 9 bases outside the gene matches. CDR1 is MDHEN, CDR2 SYDVKM, per germline. CDR3 DNA: TGTGCCAGCAGTTTAGCGATAACCGGGACAGGGGGCTACGAGCAGTACTTC. This encodes CASSLAITGTGGYEQYF. The full variable domain, with the rest looked up from reference TRBV28 and TRBJ2-7, is DVKVTQSSRYLVKRTGEKVFLECVQDMDHENMFWYRQDPGLGLRLIYFSYDVKMKEKGDIPEGYSVSREKKERFSLILESASTNQTSMYLCASSLAITGTGGYEQYFGPGTRLTVT.